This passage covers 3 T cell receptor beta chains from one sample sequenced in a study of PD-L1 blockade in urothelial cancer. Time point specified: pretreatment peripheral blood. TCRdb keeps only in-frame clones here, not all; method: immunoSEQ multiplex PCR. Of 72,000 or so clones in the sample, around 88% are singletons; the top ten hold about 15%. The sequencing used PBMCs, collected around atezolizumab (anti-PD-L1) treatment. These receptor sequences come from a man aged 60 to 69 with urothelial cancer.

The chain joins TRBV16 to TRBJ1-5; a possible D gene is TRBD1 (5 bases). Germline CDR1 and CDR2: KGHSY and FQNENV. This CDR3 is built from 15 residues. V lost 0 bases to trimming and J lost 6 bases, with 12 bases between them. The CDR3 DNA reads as TGTGCCAGCAGCCAATCGGGTCAGGGCATTCAGCCCCAGCATTTT. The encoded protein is CASSQSGQGIQPQHF. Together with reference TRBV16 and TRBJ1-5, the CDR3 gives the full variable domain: GEEVAQTPKHLVRGEGQKAKLYCAPIKGHSYVFWYQQVLKNEFKFLISFQNENVFDETGMPKERFSAKCLPNSPCSLEIQATKLEDSAVYFCASSQSGQGIQPQHFGDGTRLSIL.

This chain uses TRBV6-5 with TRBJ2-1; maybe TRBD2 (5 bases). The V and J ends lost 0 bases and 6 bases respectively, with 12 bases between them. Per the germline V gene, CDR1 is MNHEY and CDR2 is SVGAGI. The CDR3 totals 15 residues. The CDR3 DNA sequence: TGTGCCAGCAGTTACTCGTTCGGGGTCCGCAATGAGCAGTTCTTC. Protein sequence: CASSYSFGVRNEQFF.

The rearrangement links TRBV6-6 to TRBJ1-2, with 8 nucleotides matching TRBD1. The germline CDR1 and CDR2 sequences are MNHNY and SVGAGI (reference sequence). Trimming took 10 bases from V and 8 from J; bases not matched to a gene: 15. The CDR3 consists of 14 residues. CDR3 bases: TGTGCCACCAAGGAAGGACAGGGCCTATTAGGCTACACCTTC. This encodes CATKEGQGLLGYTF.